This TCR beta chain was profiled in a study of blood T cell repertoires in COVID-19. Study background: Some COVID-19 samples were acute and others convalescent; all came from the United States, Italy and Spain. Sources were T cells, B-cell-depleted T cells, or PBMCs; the material itself was cDNA or gDNA.

V lost 3 bases and J 7 bases, leaving 20 bases between the germline ends. Germline CDR1 reads SGHRS; CDR2 reads YFSETQ. The CDR3 consists of 15 residues. Original processing methods: Estimates of nucleated cell counts were drawn from the amplification of reference gene primers. Sequenced by immunoSEQ multiplex PCR; TCRdb stores in-frame clones only, minus some. V and J calls and clone size are as listed in that table; D and trimming were resolved from the DNA. The repertoire holds approximately 140,000 clones, with roughly 87% as singletons. Source material: peripheral blood. The gene calls are TRBV5-1 and TRBJ2-7; TRBD2 is a possible D gene (6 bases). The sequence derives from a woman aged 55-70 years with active or convalescent COVID-19. The CDR3 region is CASSWDPGLSYEQYF. Written as DNA, the CDR3 is TGCGCCAGCAGCTGGGACCCGGGACTGAGCTATGAGCAGTACTTC.